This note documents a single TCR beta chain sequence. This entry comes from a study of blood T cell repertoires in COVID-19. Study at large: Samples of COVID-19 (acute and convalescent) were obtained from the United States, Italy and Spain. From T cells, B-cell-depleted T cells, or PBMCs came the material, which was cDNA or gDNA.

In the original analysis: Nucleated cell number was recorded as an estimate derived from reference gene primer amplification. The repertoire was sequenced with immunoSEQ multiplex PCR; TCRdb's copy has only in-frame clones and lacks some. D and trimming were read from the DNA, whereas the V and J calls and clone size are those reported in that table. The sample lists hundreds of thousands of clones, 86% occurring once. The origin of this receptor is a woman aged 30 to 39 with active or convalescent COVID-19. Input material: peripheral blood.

DNA for the CDR3: TGTGCCTGGAGTGTGAAGGGGGTTACAGATACGCAGTATTTT. It is translated as CAWSVKGVTDTQYF. V gene TRBV30 combines with J gene TRBJ2-3, with a weak D call TRBD1 (6 bases). The CDR3 loop spans 14 amino acids. Per the germline V gene, CDR1 is GTSNPN and CDR2 is SVGIG (reference sequence). The V end was cut by 0 bases, the J end by 3 bases, with 10 bases between.